This paragraph reports one T cell receptor beta chain. What it recognizes is unknown. The sample comes from a study of shared clonotypes between healthy human individuals. V was clipped by 6 bases and J by 7 bases; unmatched bases: 21. The CDR3 runs 19 residues. Per germline, CDR1 SNHLY and CDR2 FYNNEI. Sequencing was at deep level. Sequenced by immunoSEQ multiplex PCR; TCRdb stores in-frame clones only, minus some. The table includes roughly 2.5 million clones, roughly 92% detected once. Findings and limits, study-wide: Though the depth was large, rarefaction showed that sorted-subset sequencing was incomplete. Larger estimated richness was generally recorded for naive subsets relative to memory subsets.

The V gene is TRBV2, the J gene TRBJ1-6, with 7 nucleotides matching TRBD1. The TCR sequence derives from a man between 18 and 35 years old in good health. Material: naive CD4+ T cells sorted from blood. Subset reported: CD45RA+ positively selected. For the CDR3, the DNA is TGTGCCAGCAGCGCCCAGGGGGGGCGGACAATTGGCCAGAATTCACCCCTCCACTTT. Translated: CASSAQGGRTIGQNSPLHF.